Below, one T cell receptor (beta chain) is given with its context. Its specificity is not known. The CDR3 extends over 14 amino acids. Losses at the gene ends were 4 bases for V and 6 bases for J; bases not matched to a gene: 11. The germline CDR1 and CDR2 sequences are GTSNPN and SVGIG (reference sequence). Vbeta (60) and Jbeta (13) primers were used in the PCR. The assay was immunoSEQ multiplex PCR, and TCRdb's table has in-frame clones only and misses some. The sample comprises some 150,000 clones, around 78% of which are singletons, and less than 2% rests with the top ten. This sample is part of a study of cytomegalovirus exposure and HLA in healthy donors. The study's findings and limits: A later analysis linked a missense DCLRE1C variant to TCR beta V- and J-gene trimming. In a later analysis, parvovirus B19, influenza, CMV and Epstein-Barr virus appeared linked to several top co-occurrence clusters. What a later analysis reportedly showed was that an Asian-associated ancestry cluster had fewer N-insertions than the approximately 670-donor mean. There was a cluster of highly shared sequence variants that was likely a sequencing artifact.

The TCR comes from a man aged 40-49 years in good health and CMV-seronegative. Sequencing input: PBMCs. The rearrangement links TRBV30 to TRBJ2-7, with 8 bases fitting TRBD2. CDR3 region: CAWTLTGGVLEQYF. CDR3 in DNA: TGTGCCTGGACCCTAACGGGAGGGGTCCTCGAGCAGTACTTC.